This TCR beta chain was obtained from a study of blood T cells in healthy people across ages. This clonotype was seen a handful of times. Germline values: CDR1 MDHEN, CDR2 SYDVKM. This CDR3 comprises 13 residues. V shed 5 bases, J shed 8 bases, and the junction held 6 bases outside the gene matches. The use of a sample-barcoded 5' primer and a J-beta primer mix characterized a second PCR of about 6 to 11 cycles. Each sample provided no less than 2.5 million CDR3-containing paired-end reads. In TCRdb, the 5' RACE reads were re-called with MiXCR into one record per CDR3 protein. The repertoire includes 910,000 or so distinct CDR3 sequences, approximately 50% of them detected once, and 20% to 25% sits in the top ten.

V is TRBV28 and J is TRBJ1-2; 9 bases are shared with TRBD1. Sequenced: blood. The receptor's source is an older woman in good health. The CDR3 protein is CASSAHRGLGYTF. CDR3 nucleotide sequence: TGTGCCAGCAGTGCCCACAGGGGGCTCGGCTACACCTTC.